These 10 T cell receptor beta chains share one sample of origin, sequenced in a study of cytotoxic CD8 clonotypes in ibrutinib-treated CLL. Profiled with immunoSEQ multiplex PCR; TCRdb holds only in-frame clones, not every one. The sample yields about 130,000 clones, about four fifths seen once. The specimen comprised PBMCs, sampled after 12 months of ibrutinib treatment. Every receptor here comes from a human donor with chronic lymphocytic leukemia.

The V and J genes are TRBV6-5 and TRBJ1-2; D possibly corresponds to TRBD1 (5 bases). Deletions cut 5 bases from V and 4 bases from J, with 17 bases between. Germline CDR1 and CDR2: MNHEY and SVGAGI. The CDR3 has 15 residues. DNA for the CDR3: TGTGCCAGCAGTCACAAGACCGGGACGTTCTATGGCTACACCTTC. Amino acids: CASSHKTGTFYGYTF.

This chain uses TRBV5-8 with TRBJ1-5, with TRBD1 matching over 8 bases. V shed 4 bases and J 7 bases; nucleotides not matched to a gene: 7. Germline V gene sequence: CDR1 SGHTS, CDR2 YDEGEE. This CDR3 has 14 amino acids. CDR3 amino acids: CASSAGTGFQPQHF. The CDR3 DNA is TGTGCCAGCAGCGCCGGGACAGGATTCCAGCCCCAGCATTTT.

The chain links TRBV5-8 to TRBJ2-3; no definite D call. Per germline, CDR1 SGHTS and CDR2 YDEGEE. Deletions cut 0 bases from V and 2 bases from J, with 7 bases between. CDR3 length equals 14 residues. This CDR3 is CASSLAPLTDTQYF. CDR3 coding DNA: TGTGCCAGCAGCTTGGCGCCGCTCACAGATACGCAGTATTTT.

This chain links TRBV29-1 with TRBJ1-2, with 10 nucleotides matching TRBD1. CDR3 length: 14 amino acids. V trimming: 3 bases; J trimming: 8 bases; junction bases outside the gene matches: 9. Germline V gives CDR1 SQVTM, CDR2 ANQGSEA. DNA of the CDR3: TGCAGCGTTGATCGTGACAGGGGGCTTGAAGGCTACACCTTC. It yields the protein CSVDRDRGLEGYTF.

Only one count was recorded for this clone. The rearrangement uses TRBV2 and TRBJ2-3; 9 positions agree with TRBD2. CDR3 size: 16 residues. Germline V gene sequence: CDR1 SNHLY, CDR2 FYNNEI. The V gene end was trimmed by 2 bases and the J gene end by 2 bases; junction bases not matched to a gene: 5. The CDR3 is CASSELSSGITDTQYF. The CDR3 bases are TGTGCCAGCAGTGAATTATCTAGCGGGATCACAGATACGCAGTATTTT.

The J gene is TRBJ2-7, the V gene TRBV25-1; 12 bases are shared with TRBD1. Trimming took 5 bases from V and 7 from J; bases not matched to a gene: 9. Germline V gene sequence: CDR1 MGHDK, CDR2 SYGVNS. The CDR3 has 15 amino acids. CDR3 nucleotides: TGTGCCAGCAGTCAGTCGGGACAGGGGGCAGGTGAGCAGTACTTC. It is translated as CASSQSGQGAGEQYF.

The chain recombines TRBV7-3 with TRBJ2-5, with no clear D. The germline CDR1 and CDR2 sequences are SGHTA and FQGTGA. V lost 3 bases and J lost 0, with 8 bases in between. CDR3 size: 14 residues. CDR3 protein: CASSFSYNQETQYF. CDR3 coding DNA: TGTGCCAGCAGCTTCAGCTACAACCAAGAGACCCAGTACTTC.

V usage is TRBV7-2 and J usage is TRBJ2-7; D possibly corresponds to TRBD2 (5 bases). The V end lost 9 bases, the J end lost 5 bases, and 8 bases lay between the germline ends. This CDR3 contains 10 residues. CDR1 SGHTA and CDR2 FQGNSA come from the germline V gene. CDR3 in amino acids: CASKLDEQYF. DNA for the CDR3: TGTGCCAGTAAACTAGACGAGCAGTACTTC.

The rearrangement joins TRBV7-2 to TRBJ2-5; D tentatively reads TRBD1 or TRBD2 (5 bases each). Between the trimmed V and J ends, which lost 7 bases and 3 bases, there was a span of 15 bases. The CDR3 has 14 amino acids. The germline gives CDR1 SGHTA, CDR2 FQGNSA. This CDR3 reads CASTQGRAEETQYF. The CDR3 DNA is TGTGCCAGCACCCAGGGACGGGCTGAAGAGACCCAGTACTTC.

The chain combines TRBV11-2 with TRBJ2-7; TRBD1 matches 7 bases. Germline-derived CDR1 and CDR2 are SGHAT and FQNNGV. This CDR3 has 14 amino acids. Trimming took 2 bases from V and 0 from J; bases not matched to a gene: 1. This CDR3 reads CASSLRQGSYEQYF. The CDR3 DNA follows: TGTGCCAGCAGCTTACGACAGGGCTCCTACGAGCAGTACTTC.